This T cell receptor beta chain was recovered during a study of cytomegalovirus exposure and HLA in healthy donors. General study points: An analysis done earlier found most TCR beta V segments productive about 87% or about 30% of the time.

This clone was observed a few times. The antigen remains unidentified. Primers included in the PCR were 60 Vbeta and 13 Jbeta primers. Method: immunoSEQ multiplex PCR; TCRdb's copy keeps in-frame clones and lacks some. Altogether about 150,000 clones are present, over 75% being singletons, with the ten largest covering around 5.2%. The V gene's germline CDR1 is SQVTM and CDR2 ANQGSEA. This CDR3 spans 14 amino acids. Trimming took 6 bases from V and 1 from J; bases not matched to a gene: 6. The receptor's source is a woman aged 40 to 49 in good health and CMV-seropositive. The genes are TRBV29-1 and TRBJ1-1, with TRBD1 matching over 9 bases. The specimen sequenced was PBMCs. The CDR3 sequence is CSVVQGAGNTEAFF. The CDR3 bases are TGCAGCGTAGTACAGGGGGCGGGGAACACTGAAGCTTTCTTT.